The subject of this entry is one TCR beta chain. Its specificity is unknown. The germline CDR1 and CDR2 sequences are SGDLS and YYNGEE. The CDR3 covers 15 residues. The V end lost 3 bases, the J end lost 4 bases, and 16 bases lay between the germline ends. Method: immunoSEQ multiplex PCR; TCRdb's copy keeps in-frame clones and lacks some. Here the sample spans tens of thousands of clones, about 90% being singletons. This sample is drawn from a study of OX40 agonist ivuxolimab in advanced cancers. On the study more broadly: With ivuxolimab, an agonistic anti-OX40 (CD134) antibody, patients were treated.

A history of autoimmune disease or systemic immunosuppression excluded patients. Notes on the study in general: Patients who responded partially at 0.1-3.0 mg/kg showed clonal expansion ranking among the lowest. Clonal expansion was seen in CD4+ and CD8+ blood T cells by week 6 at 0.1 to 3.0 mg/kg.

V gene TRBV9 combines with J gene TRBJ1-2; D perhaps matches TRBD1 (6 bases). This clonotype originated in an adult with an advanced solid tumor such as melanoma, head and neck, liver or kidney cancer. Sequenced here: CD4+ or CD8+ T cells sorted from blood, sampled in a trial of the OX40 agonist ivuxolimab. CDR3 protein: CASSDHRVSGYGYTF. The CDR3 nucleotides read TGTGCCAGCAGCGACCACAGGGTGTCTGGCTATGGCTACACCTTC.